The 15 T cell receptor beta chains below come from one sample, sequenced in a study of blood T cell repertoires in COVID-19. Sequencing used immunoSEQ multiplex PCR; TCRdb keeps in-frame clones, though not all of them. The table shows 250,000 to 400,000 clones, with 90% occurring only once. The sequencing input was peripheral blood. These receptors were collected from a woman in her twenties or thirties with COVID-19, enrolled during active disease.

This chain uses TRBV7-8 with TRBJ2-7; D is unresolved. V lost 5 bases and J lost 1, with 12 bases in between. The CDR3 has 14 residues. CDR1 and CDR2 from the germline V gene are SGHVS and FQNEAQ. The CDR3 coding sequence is TGTGCCAGCAGCCGAGAGCCTAGTTCCTACGAGCAGTACTTC. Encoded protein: CASSREPSSYEQYF.

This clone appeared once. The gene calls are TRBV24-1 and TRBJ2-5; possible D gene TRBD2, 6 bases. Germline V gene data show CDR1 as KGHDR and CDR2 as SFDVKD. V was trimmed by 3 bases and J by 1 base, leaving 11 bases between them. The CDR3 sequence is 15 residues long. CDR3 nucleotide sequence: TGTGCCACCAGTGATGCGGCTAGCGCCCAAGAGACCCAGTACTTC. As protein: CATSDAASAQETQYF.

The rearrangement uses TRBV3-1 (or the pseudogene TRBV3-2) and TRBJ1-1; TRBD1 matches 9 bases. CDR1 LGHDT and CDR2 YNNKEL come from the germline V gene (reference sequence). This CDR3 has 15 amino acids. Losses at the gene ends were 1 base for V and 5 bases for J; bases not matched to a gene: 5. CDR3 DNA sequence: TGTGCCAGCAGCCAAGGGACAGGGGCAAGGACTGAAGCTTTCTTT. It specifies CASSQGTGARTEAFF.

The CDR3 sequence is CASSLEAGGHYEQYF. As DNA, the CDR3 is TGTGCCAGCAGCTTAGAGGCAGGGGGGCACTACGAGCAGTACTTC. The gene calls are TRBV7-2 and TRBJ2-7, with TRBD1 as a possible D gene (7 bases). CDR3 length: 15 residues. Looked up from germline, CDR1 is SGHTA and CDR2 is FQGNSA. V shed 1 base and J shed 3 bases, with 13 bases lying between them.

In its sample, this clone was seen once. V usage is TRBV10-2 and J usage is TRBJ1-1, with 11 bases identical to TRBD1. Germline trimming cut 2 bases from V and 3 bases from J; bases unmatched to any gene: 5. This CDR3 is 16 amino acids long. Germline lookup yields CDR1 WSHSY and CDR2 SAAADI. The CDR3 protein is CASSEADRGPDTEAFF. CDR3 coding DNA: TGCGCCAGCAGTGAGGCGGACAGGGGGCCGGACACTGAAGCTTTCTTT.

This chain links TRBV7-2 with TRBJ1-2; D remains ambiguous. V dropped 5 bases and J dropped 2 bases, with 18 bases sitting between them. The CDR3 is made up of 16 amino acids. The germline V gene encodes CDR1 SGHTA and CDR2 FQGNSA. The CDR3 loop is CASSKYDTLWNYGYTF. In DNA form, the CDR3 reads TGTGCCAGCAGCAAATACGACACCCTTTGGAACTATGGCTACACCTTC. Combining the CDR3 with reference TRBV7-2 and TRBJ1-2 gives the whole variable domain GAGVSQSPSNKVTEKGKDVELRCDPISGHTALYWYRQSLGQGLEFLIYFQGNSAPDKSGLPSDRFSAERTGGSVSTLTIQRTQQEDSAVYLCASSKYDTLWNYGYTFGSGTRLTVV.

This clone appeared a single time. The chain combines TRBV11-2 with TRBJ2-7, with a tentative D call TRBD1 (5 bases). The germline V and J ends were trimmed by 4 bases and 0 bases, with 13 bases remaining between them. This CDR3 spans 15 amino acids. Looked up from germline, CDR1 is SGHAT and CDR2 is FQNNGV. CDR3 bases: TGTGCCAGCAGCTATAGGTCGACAGCCTCCTACGAGCAGTACTTC. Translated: CASSYRSTASYEQYF.

CDR3 region: CASRSRVLVETQYF. The DNA for the CDR3 is TGTGCCAGCAGGAGCAGGGTCCTCGTCGAGACCCAGTACTTC. The chain uses TRBV3-1 (or the pseudogene TRBV3-2) and TRBJ2-5; TRBD1 is a possible D gene (5 bases). Germline V lookup: CDR1 LGHDT, CDR2 YNNKEL (reference sequence). Trimming stripped 6 bases from V and 5 bases from J, with 16 bases between. The CDR3 length is 14 residues.

The CDR3 protein is CASSSSLLLQYF. In DNA form, the CDR3 reads TGTGCCAGCAGTTCCTCGTTACTGCTTCAGTACTTC. The J gene is TRBJ2-4, the V gene TRBV27, with D unresolved. V dropped 4 bases and J dropped 11 bases, with 12 bases sitting between them. This CDR3 spans 12 amino acids. Per germline, CDR1 MNHEY and CDR2 SMNVEV (reference sequence).

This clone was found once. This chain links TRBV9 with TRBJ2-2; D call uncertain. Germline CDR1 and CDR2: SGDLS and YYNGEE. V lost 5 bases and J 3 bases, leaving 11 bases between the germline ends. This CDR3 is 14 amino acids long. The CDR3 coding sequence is TGTGCCAGCAGTCTTTGGCTAGACACCGGGGAGCTGTTTTTT. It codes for CASSLWLDTGELFF.

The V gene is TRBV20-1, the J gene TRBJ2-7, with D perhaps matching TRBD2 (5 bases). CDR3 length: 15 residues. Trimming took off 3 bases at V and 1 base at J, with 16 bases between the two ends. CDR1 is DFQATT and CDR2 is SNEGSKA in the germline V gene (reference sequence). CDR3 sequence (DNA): TGCAGTGCTAGTTTATGGCGGGCCGATTCCTACGAGCAGTACTTC. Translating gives CSASLWRADSYEQYF.

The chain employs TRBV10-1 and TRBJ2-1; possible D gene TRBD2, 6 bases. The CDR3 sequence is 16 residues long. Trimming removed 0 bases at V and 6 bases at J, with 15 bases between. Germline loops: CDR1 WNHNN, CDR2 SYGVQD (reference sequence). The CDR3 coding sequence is TGCGCCAGCAGTGAGTCGCCCGGGAGTCGCATCAATGAGCAGTTCTTC. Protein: CASSESPGSRINEQFF.

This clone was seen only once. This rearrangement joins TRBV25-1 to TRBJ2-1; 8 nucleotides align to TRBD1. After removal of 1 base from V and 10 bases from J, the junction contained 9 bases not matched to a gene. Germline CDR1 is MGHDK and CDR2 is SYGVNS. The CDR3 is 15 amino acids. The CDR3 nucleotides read TGTGCCAGCAGTGAATCAACAACAGGGGGGTACGAGCAGTTCTTC. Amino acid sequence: CASSESTTGGYEQFF.

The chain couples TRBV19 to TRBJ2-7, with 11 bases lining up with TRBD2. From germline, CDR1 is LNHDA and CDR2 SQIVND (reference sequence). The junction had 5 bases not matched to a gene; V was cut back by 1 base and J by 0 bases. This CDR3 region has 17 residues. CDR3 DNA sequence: TGTGCCAGTAGTATAGCCCAGGGACTAGCGGACTCCTACGAGCAGTACTTC. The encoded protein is CASSIAQGLADSYEQYF.

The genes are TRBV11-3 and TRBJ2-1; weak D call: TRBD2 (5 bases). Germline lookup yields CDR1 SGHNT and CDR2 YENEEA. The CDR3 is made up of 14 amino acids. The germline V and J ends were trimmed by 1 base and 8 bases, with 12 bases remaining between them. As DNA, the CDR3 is TGTGCCAGCAGCTTAGGGGGTAGCGTCTATGAGCAGTTCTTC. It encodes CASSLGGSVYEQFF.